This is a list of T cell receptor beta chains from one sample in a study of Ad26.COV2.S vaccination and SARS-CoV-2 variants. TCRdb keeps only in-frame clones here, not all; method: immunoSEQ multiplex PCR. The sample lists hundreds of thousands of clones, 89% seen once, with around 1.5% in the top ten. This specimen was peripheral blood, taken in a trial of Ad26.COV2.S vaccine versus placebo. These receptors were taken from a person between 18 and 65 years old who received the Ad26.COV2.S COVID-19 vaccine or a placebo. CDR3s include the opening cysteine and the closing phenylalanine or tryptophan. D genes are given only for firm matches. A row's size may be missing; if present it is once, few, many or a size class.

CDR3 length	J gene	D gene	V gene	clone size	CDR3 protein	CDR3 DNA
16	TRBJ2-2	TRBD1	TRBV11-3	NA	CASSLEGTGGTGELFF	TGTGCCAGCAGCTTAGAAGGGACAGGGGGGACCGGGGAGCTGTTTTTT
16	TRBJ1-5	NA	TRBV23-1	NA	CASSQDSLYSNQPQHF	TGCGCCAGCAGTCAGGACAGTCTTTATAGCAATCAGCCCCAGCATTTT
16	TRBJ2-7	TRBD1	TRBV18	NA	CASSPRDRGSSYEQYF	TGTGCCAGCTCACCTCGGGACAGGGGATCTTCCTACGAGCAGTACTTC
15	TRBJ2-2	TRBD1	TRBV6-5	NA	CASSYSTRGPGELFF	TGTGCCAGCAGTTACTCCACGAGGGGGCCCGGGGAGCTGTTTTTT
18	TRBJ2-3	TRBD2	TRBV23-1	NA	CASSKLAGAREGTDTQYF	TGCGCCAGCAGTAAGCTAGCGGGGGCCCGCGAAGGCACAGATACGCAGTATTTT
11	TRBJ2-3	TRBD2	TRBV30	NA	CAWSGLTTQYF	TGTGCCTGGTCGGGACTAACTACGCAGTATTTT
14	TRBJ2-5	NA	TRBV6-5	NA	CASSYGGSEETQYF	TGTGCCAGCAGTTACGGGGGCAGTGAAGAGACCCAGTACTTC
16	TRBJ2-4	TRBD1	TRBV24-1	NA	CATSDFGTTGRLVQYF	TGTGCCACCAGTGATTTTGGAACGACAGGGCGATTGGTTCAGTACTTC
18	TRBJ2-2	TRBD1	TRBV6-1	NA	CASSAKPRQGLRTGELFF	TGTGCCAGCAGTGCGAAACCTCGACAGGGGCTTAGAACCGGGGAGCTGTTTTTT
14	TRBJ1-6	NA	TRBV4-1	NA	CASSQGSDASPLHF	TGCGCCAGCAGCCAAGGTTCGGATGCGTCACCCCTCCACTTT
15	TRBJ1-1	NA	TRBV5-1	once	CASSADPGGAREAFF	TGCGCCAGCAGCGCCGATCCGGGGGGAGCGCGTGAAGCTTTCTTT
14	TRBJ1-1	NA	TRBV5-1	NA	CASSLGSGNTEAFF	TGCGCCAGCAGCTTGGGTTCCGGGAACACTGAAGCTTTCTTT
13	TRBJ1-1	NA	TRBV7-3	NA	CASGAQGNTEAFF	TGTGCCAGCGGGGCACAGGGAAACACTGAAGCTTTCTTT
13	TRBJ2-7	TRBD2	TRBV7-2	NA	CASSYSSGWEQYF	TGTGCCAGCAGCTATTCTAGCGGGTGGGAGCAGTACTTC
14	TRBJ1-2	NA	TRBV7-9	NA	CASSTWAGDYGYTF	TGTGCCAGCAGCACCTGGGCAGGGGACTATGGCTACACCTTC
15	TRBJ1-4	TRBD1	TRBV4-2	NA	CASRPPGTDNEKLFF	TGTGCCAGCAGGCCCCCCGGGACAGATAATGAAAAACTGTTTTTT
17	TRBJ1-1	NA	TRBV3-1/TRBV3-2	NA	CASSPGRSPVMNTEAFF	TGTGCCAGCAGCCCTGGCAGGTCCCCCGTAATGAACACTGAAGCTTTCTTT
15	TRBJ2-2	NA	TRBV5-5	NA	CASSPGTVRTGELFF	TGTGCCAGCAGCCCGGGGACGGTACGCACCGGGGAGCTGTTTTTT
15	TRBJ1-5	TRBD1	TRBV18	once	CASSPDRAGNQPQHF	TGTGCCAGCTCACCCGACAGGGCGGGCAATCAGCCCCAGCATTTT
16	TRBJ2-7	NA	TRBV11-2	NA	CASSPGPLRSSYEQYF	TGTGCCAGCAGCCCCGGCCCTCTAAGGAGCTCCTACGAGCAGTACTTC
13	TRBJ2-7	NA	TRBV19	NA	CASSEDLIYEQYF	TGTGCCAGTAGTGAGGACTTAATCTACGAGCAGTACTTC
13	TRBJ1-6	NA	TRBV12-3/TRBV12-4	NA	CASKRQDNSPLHF	TGTGCCAGCAAGCGGCAAGACAATTCACCCCTCCACTTT
13	TRBJ2-1	NA	TRBV9	NA	CASSADYYNEQFF	TGTGCCAGCAGCGCCGACTACTACAATGAGCAGTTCTTC
15	TRBJ1-2	TRBD1	TRBV3-1/TRBV3-2	NA	CASSQEAGTGYGYTF	TGTGCCAGCAGCCAAGAGGCCGGGACAGGCTATGGCTACACCTTC
14	TRBJ2-5	NA	TRBV5-1	NA	CASSLRTGLETQYF	TGCGCCAGCAGCTTGCGAACAGGGCTAGAGACCCAGTACTTC
12	TRBJ1-2	NA	TRBV5-1	NA	CASSLSNYGYTF	TGCGCCAGCAGTCTTTCTAACTATGGCTACACCTTC
14	TRBJ2-7	NA	TRBV18	NA	CASSPIDSTYEQYF	TGTGCCAGCTCACCGATCGACAGTACCTACGAGCAGTACTTC
15	TRBJ2-5	NA	TRBV5-1	NA	CASSLRPGGGETQYF	TGCGCCAGCAGCTTGCGGCCCGGAGGTGGGGAGACCCAGTACTTC
15	TRBJ1-4	NA	TRBV6-6	NA	CASRTLDRSNEKLFF	TGTGCCAGCCGAACCCTTGACAGAAGTAATGAAAAACTGTTTTTT
17	TRBJ1-3	TRBD1	TRBV30	NA	CAWSGSRGLKAGNTIYF	TGTGCCTGGAGTGGCTCCAGGGGGCTAAAGGCTGGAAACACCATATATTTT
12	TRBJ1-1	NA	TRBV29-1	NA	CSVAAQGSEAFF	TGCAGCGTTGCAGCTCAGGGATCTGAAGCTTTCTTT
16	TRBJ2-7	TRBD2	TRBV18	NA	CASSPDPGLAGLEQYF	TGTGCCAGCTCACCGGACCCGGGACTAGCGGGGCTCGAGCAGTACTTC
15	TRBJ2-3	TRBD1	TRBV18	NA	CASSLDRASTDTQYF	TGTGCCAGCTCACTCGACAGGGCCAGCACAGATACGCAGTATTTT
12	TRBJ2-3	NA	TRBV30	NA	CAWSPPTDTQYF	TGTGCCTGGAGTCCCCCGACCGATACGCAGTATTTT
15	TRBJ1-6	TRBD1	TRBV27	NA	CASSPSGTGGSPLHF	TGTGCCAGCAGTCCTTCCGGGACAGGGGGTTCACCCCTCCACTTT